This T cell receptor beta chain came from a study of T cells in localized non-small cell lung cancer. Only one count was recorded for this clone. What it recognizes is unknown. From germline, CDR1 is SNHLY and CDR2 FYNNEI. This CDR3 is built from 14 residues. The J segment lost 5 bases and the V segment lost 7 bases, leaving 8 bases of the junction unmatched. TCRdb's table, derived via immunoSEQ multiplex PCR, lists solely in-frame clones and lacks some. The sample gives under 65,000 clones, over 75% of which show up once; 15% to 20% is in the top ten. General study points: Turning up in adjacent lung were a median approximately 60 of the top 100 tumor clones. Since sequencing was restricted to only one region of the tumor, intratumor heterogeneity remains a possibility. A raised T cell density in blood coincided with lengthier overall survival.

The receptor's source is an older female donor with stage II squamous cell lung carcinoma. This specimen consisted of peripheral blood, obtained before any cancer treatment. This chain joins TRBV2 and TRBJ1-2; the match to TRBD1 covers 9 bases. CDR3 DNA sequence: TGTGCCAGCATTCATGGACAGGGGAGGTATGGCTACACCTTC. This translates into CASIHGQGRYGYTF.